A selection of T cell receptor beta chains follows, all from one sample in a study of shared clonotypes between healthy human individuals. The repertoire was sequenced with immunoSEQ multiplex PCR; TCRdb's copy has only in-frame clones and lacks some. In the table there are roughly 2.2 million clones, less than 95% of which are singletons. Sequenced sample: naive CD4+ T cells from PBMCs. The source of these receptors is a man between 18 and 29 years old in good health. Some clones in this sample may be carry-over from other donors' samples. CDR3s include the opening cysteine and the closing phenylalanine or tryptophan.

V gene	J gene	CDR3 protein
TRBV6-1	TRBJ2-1	CASNLHNEQFF
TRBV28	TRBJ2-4	CASSLPDGNIQYF
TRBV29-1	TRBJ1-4	CSVGGLANEKLFF
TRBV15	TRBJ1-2	CAGARQGFNYGYTF
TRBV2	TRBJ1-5	CASAGESNQPQHF
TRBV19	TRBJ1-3	CASIGNERNTIYF
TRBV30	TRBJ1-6	CAWSYSYENSPLHF
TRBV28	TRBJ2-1	CASRPPGLAAYNEQFF
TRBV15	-	CATSSVRASGEQYF
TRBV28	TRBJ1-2	CASSLISRGYGYTF
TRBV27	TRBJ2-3	CASSVPGLAFSQYF
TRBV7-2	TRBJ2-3	CASSLVTGDTDTQYF
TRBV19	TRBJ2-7	CASSIGLAKAYEQYF
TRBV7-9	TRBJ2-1	CASSSGLNEQFF
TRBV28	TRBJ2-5	CASTITQGRGVTQYF
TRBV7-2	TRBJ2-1	CASSSTGGTYNEQFF
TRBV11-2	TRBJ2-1	CASSLVQRGDNEQFF
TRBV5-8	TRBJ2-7	CASSLGQGIYEQYF
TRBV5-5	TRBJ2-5	CASSLAGSSSETQYF
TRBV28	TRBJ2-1	CASSYRGLISYNEQFF